The 26 T cell receptor beta chains presented below share a single source sample, sequenced in a study of B cell selection in AIRE deficiency (dated by TCRdb to between 2018 and 2021). Conventional CD4 T cells were sorted as cells that were CD4+CD127+. Library preparation employed the immunoSEQ multiplex PCR assay. TCRdb mirrors the immuneACCESS table, restricted to in-frame sequences. Some clones are absent from its copies; in checked studies, under half trace to an unresolved V gene, and the reason for the others is unknown. This sample comprises fewer than 25,000 clones, more than 95% of them detected only once. The leading ten clones occupy roughly 0.29% of the sample. Material: conventional CD4+ T cells sorted from PBMCs. The receptor set was obtained from a human donor with AIRE deficiency.

This clone came up once. J is TRBJ2-3 and V is TRBV15; D gene uncertain. This CDR3 has 10 residues. CDR1 is LNHNV, CDR2 YYDKDF, per germline (reference sequence). V shed 9 bases and J shed 3 bases, with 4 bases lying between them. The CDR3 protein is CATGTDTQYF. The CDR3 DNA sequence: TGTGCCACGGGGACAGATACGCAGTATTTT.

The J gene is TRBJ2-6, the V gene TRBV4-3; no definite D call. The CDR3 covers 13 residues. Germline-derived CDR1 and CDR2 are LGHNA and YSLEER. Trimming took off 6 bases at V and 1 base at J, with 4 bases between the two ends. CDR3 region: CASRRSGANVLTF. CDR3 DNA: TGCGCCAGCAGGCGATCTGGGGCCAACGTCCTGACTTTC.

The CDR3 coding sequence is TGTGCCAGCAGCTTAGATTTGGGCCTTCTGGGGGGGCCGAGCACCGGGGAGCTGTTTTTT. It codes for CASSLDLGLLGGPSTGELFF. The V call is TRBV11-3, the J call TRBJ2-2, with TRBD2 as a possible D gene (7 bases). V dropped 0 bases and J dropped 4 bases, with 24 bases sitting between them. Germline CDR1 is SGHNT and CDR2 is YENEEA. The CDR3 extends over 20 amino acids.

The chain is built from TRBV4-2 and TRBJ1-1; TRBD1 might be the D (6 bases). Germline-derived CDR1 and CDR2 are LGHNA and YNFKEQ. Trimming pared 4 bases from V and 3 bases from J, leaving 15 bases between. The CDR3 loop spans 15 amino acids. The CDR3 spells CASSRARDTHTEAFF. The CDR3 DNA follows: TGTGCCAGCAGCCGAGCGCGGGACACCCACACTGAAGCTTTCTTT.

The rearrangement uses TRBV6-6 and TRBJ2-3, with D hard to call. Trimming removed 5 bases from V and 9 bases from J, with 12 bases in between. The CDR3 runs to 12 residues. The V gene's germline CDR1 is MNHNY and CDR2 SVGAGI (reference sequence). The CDR3 DNA follows: TGTGCCAGCAGTCCCCCGTCTGGGACGCAGTATTTT. It specifies CASSPPSGTQYF.

This chain links TRBV7-9 with TRBJ2-7; 12 bases map to TRBD1. Trimming at V came to 3 bases and at J to 6 bases, leaving 6 bases not matched to a gene. The CDR3 has 15 amino acids. The germline V gene has CDR1 SEHNR and CDR2 FQNEAQ (reference sequence). The CDR3 DNA sequence: TGTGCCAGCAGCTTGGGTGGGACAGGGGGCCTCGAGCAGTACTTC. Protein: CASSLGGTGGLEQYF.

CDR3 in amino acids: CASRQGSYEQYF. The CDR3 bases are TGCGCCAGCAGACAGGGTAGCTACGAGCAGTACTTC. This chain connects TRBV5-1 to TRBJ2-7, with a tentative D call TRBD1 (6 bases). Per germline, CDR1 SGHRS and CDR2 YFSETQ. V was pared by 5 bases and J by 3 bases, with 9 bases between. The CDR3 has 12 residues.

The V call is TRBV19, the J call TRBJ2-2, with 10 bases lining up with TRBD1. Germline CDR1 reads LNHDA; CDR2 reads SQIVND (reference sequence). With V trimmed by 5 bases and J by 4 bases, 4 bases remained unmatched. CDR3 length equals 15 residues. The CDR3 region is CASSLGQGPTGELFF. CDR3 bases: TGTGCCAGTAGTCTGGGACAGGGGCCCACCGGGGAGCTGTTTTTT.

The chain is built from TRBV7-9 and TRBJ2-5, with 7 bases matching TRBD2. This CDR3 has 16 amino acids. Germline trimming cut 6 bases from V and 4 bases from J; bases unmatched to any gene: 14. Germline CDR1 reads SEHNR; CDR2 reads FQNEAQ (reference sequence). CDR3 protein: CASSPTWDGGGETQYF. Written as DNA, the CDR3 is TGTGCCAGCAGTCCCACCTGGGACGGCGGGGGAGAGACCCAGTACTTC. Full variable domain (missing parts from reference TRBV7-9 and TRBJ2-5): DTGVSQNPRHKITKRGQNVTFRCDPISEHNRLYWYRQTLGQGPEFLTYFQNEAQLEKSRLLSDRFSAERPKGSFSTLEIQRTEQGDSAMYLCASSPTWDGGGETQYFGPGTRLLVL.

The chain employs TRBV27 and TRBJ1-2; 8 nucleotides line up with TRBD1. From germline, CDR1 is MNHEY and CDR2 SMNVEV (reference sequence). The CDR3 loop spans 14 amino acids. V lost 3 bases, J lost 8 bases, and 8 bases stayed unmatched. This chain's CDR3 is CASSFTGQARGYTF. In nucleotides, the CDR3 is TGTGCCAGCAGTTTCACGGGACAGGCCAGGGGCTACACCTTC.

The chain has TRBV25-1 and TRBJ2-2; perhaps TRBD1 as D (5 bases). Germline V gene sequence: CDR1 MGHDK, CDR2 SYGVNS. Trimming removed 3 bases from V and 4 bases from J, with 21 bases in between. The CDR3 runs to 18 residues. The CDR3 is CASSETTVGRLRTGELFF. CDR3 coding DNA: TGTGCCAGCAGTGAGACCACGGTGGGGCGCTTACGCACCGGGGAGCTGTTTTTT.

V gene TRBV7-2 combines with J gene TRBJ2-3, with 8 bases aligning to TRBD2. The CDR3 is made up of 19 amino acids. Trimming took 5 bases from V and 4 from J; bases not matched to a gene: 20. Germline assignment: CDR1 SGHTA and CDR2 FQGNSA. The CDR3 DNA is TGTGCCAGCAGCCCCTGGGTAGGCGGGGGGTCCCGAGGTGCAGATACGCAGTATTTT. Amino acids: CASSPWVGGGSRGADTQYF. Full variable domain (missing parts from reference TRBV7-2 and TRBJ2-3): GAGVSQSPSNKVTEKGKDVELRCDPISGHTALYWYRQSLGQGLEFLIYFQGNSAPDKSGLPSDRFSAERTGGSVSTLTIQRTQQEDSAVYLCASSPWVGGGSRGADTQYFGPGTRLTVL.

V is TRBV19 and J is TRBJ1-2; D gene uncertain. The CDR3 runs 16 residues. Germline-derived CDR1 and CDR2 are LNHDA and SQIVND (reference sequence). V dropped 7 bases and J dropped 1 base, with 19 bases sitting between them. CDR3 loop: CASTSDGSQFNYGYTF. CDR3 nucleotides: TGTGCCAGTACCAGCGATGGCAGCCAATTTAACTATGGCTACACCTTC.

The chain combines TRBV19 with TRBJ2-5; the match to TRBD2 covers 8 bases. The CDR3 length is 14 residues. From germline, CDR1 is LNHDA and CDR2 SQIVND (reference sequence). V gave up 1 base and J gave up 6 bases; unmatched junction bases: 4. The DNA for the CDR3 is TGTGCCAGTAGTATAGCGGGAGGGCCACAGACCCAGTACTTC. This encodes CASSIAGGPQTQYF.

The J gene is TRBJ1-1, the V gene TRBV7-3; unclear D gene. The CDR3 runs to 13 residues. Germline CDR1 and CDR2: SGHTA and FQGTGA. V lost 5 bases and J 1 base, leaving 8 bases between the germline ends. Written as DNA, the CDR3 is TGTGCCAGCAGCGCCATCGGGAACACTGAAGCTTTCTTT. It codes for CASSAIGNTEAFF.

The chain recombines TRBV7-9 with TRBJ2-1; 9 bases line up with TRBD1. The germline gives CDR1 SEHNR, CDR2 FQNEAQ (reference sequence). The CDR3 spans 15 residues. J was trimmed by 8 bases and V by 3 bases; bases with no gene match: 8. The CDR3 protein is CASSFRTGGVDEQFF. CDR3 in DNA: TGTGCCAGCAGCTTTAGAACAGGGGGCGTGGATGAGCAGTTCTTC. Combining the CDR3 with reference TRBV7-9 and TRBJ2-1 gives the whole variable domain DTGVSQNPRHKITKRGQNVTFRCDPISEHNRLYWYRQTLGQGPEFLTYFQNEAQLEKSRLLSDRFSAERPKGSFSTLEIQRTEQGDSAMYLCASSFRTGGVDEQFFGPGTRLTVL.

The chain employs TRBV21-1 and TRBJ2-1; TRBD1, the table's D call, lacks a check against the DNA. TRBV21-1 is a recognized pseudogene. CDR3 length: 17 residues. The CDR3 sequence: CASSKRPQRQTYNEQFF. The DNA of the CDR3 is TGTGCCAGCAGCAAAAGGCCGCAAAGGCAGACATACAATGAGCAGTTCTTC.

This clone has a handful of counts. The V call is TRBV2, the J call TRBJ1-5; 8 positions agree with TRBD1. The germline CDR1 and CDR2 sequences are SNHLY and FYNNEI. The CDR3 is 14 amino acids. Trimming took 6 bases from V and 6 from J; bases not matched to a gene: 7. CDR3 region: CASSPDRGAQPQHF. In nucleotides, the CDR3 is TGTGCCAGCAGCCCCGACAGGGGAGCTCAGCCCCAGCATTTT.

V usage is TRBV9 and J usage is TRBJ2-5, with D hard to call. Germline-derived CDR1 and CDR2 are SGDLS and YYNGEE. Trimming removed 1 base from V and 2 bases from J, with 6 bases in between. The CDR3 totals 13 residues. CDR3 bases: TGTGCCAGCAGCGTATCCGCTCAAGAGACCCAGTACTTC. Amino acid sequence: CASSVSAQETQYF.

This clone showed up just once. V and J are TRBV11-3 and TRBJ1-3; 7 bases are a match to TRBD1. Trimming removed 1 base from V and 0 bases from J; junction bases left unmatched: 3. This CDR3 has 16 residues. Germline assignment: CDR1 SGHNT and CDR2 YENEEA. CDR3 protein: CASSLATGASGNTIYF. The CDR3 bases are TGTGCCAGCAGCTTAGCCACAGGGGCCTCTGGAAACACCATATATTTT.

V and J are TRBV6-6 and TRBJ1-1; TRBD1 might be the D (6 bases). Trimming took 5 bases from V and 3 from J, leaving 13 bases between them. The CDR3 runs 14 residues. Germline V gives CDR1 MNHNY, CDR2 SVGAGI (reference sequence). CDR3 residues: CASSRQARDTEAFF. The CDR3 DNA reads TGTGCCAGCAGTCGACAGGCCCGGGACACTGAAGCTTTCTTT.

The rearrangement links TRBV5-4 to TRBJ2-7; TRBD1 or TRBD2 may be the D gene (5 bases each). Trimming stripped 3 bases from V and 3 bases from J, with 13 bases between. The CDR3 totals 14 residues. In germline, CDR1 is SGHNT, CDR2 YYREEE (reference sequence). The CDR3: CASSSRGGFYEQYF. The CDR3 region has the DNA TGTGCCAGCAGCTCCCGGGGCGGATTCTACGAGCAGTACTTC.

The rearrangement joins TRBV11-2 to TRBJ2-3, with a weak D call TRBD2 (6 bases). Germline CDR1 reads SGHAT; CDR2 reads FQNNGV. The CDR3 is 16 amino acids. Trimming stripped 2 bases from V and 4 bases from J, with 16 bases between. CDR3: CASSLTAGGPPDTQYF. The CDR3 nucleotides are TGTGCCAGCAGCTTAACGGCTGGAGGGCCCCCAGATACGCAGTATTTT.

The V call is TRBV5-1, the J call TRBJ2-3; D is perhaps TRBD1 (6 bases). The CDR3 is 16 amino acids. Germline V gene sequence: CDR1 SGHRS, CDR2 YFSETQ. The V gene lost 0 bases and the J gene lost 2 bases, with 13 bases spanning the gap. The CDR3 region has the DNA TGCGCCAGCAGCTTGGCCGTGGCAGGGGACACAGATACGCAGTATTTT. Amino acid sequence: CASSLAVAGDTDTQYF.

J is TRBJ1-1 and V is TRBV6-5; tentative D call: TRBD1 (5 bases). Trimming shortened V by 0 bases and J by 10 bases, and 12 bases separated the two germline ends. From germline, CDR1 is MNHEY and CDR2 SVGAGI. CDR3 length: 13 residues. CDR3 protein: CASSYSVTGRAFF. DNA of the CDR3: TGTGCCAGCAGTTACTCGGTAACAGGCAGAGCTTTCTTT.

The chain couples TRBV9 to TRBJ2-5; the D gene could be TRBD1 or TRBD2 (5 bases each). CDR1 is SGDLS, CDR2 YYNGEE, per germline. The CDR3 covers 15 residues. Deletions cut 3 bases from V and 9 bases from J, with 21 bases between. The CDR3 here is CASSGSGRGLAAQYF. CDR3 sequence (DNA): TGTGCCAGCAGCGGCAGCGGAAGGGGCCTCGCGGCCCAGTACTTC.